The following is a T cell receptor (beta chain) sequence with its context. This specimen comes from a study of T cell responses to AZD1222 COVID-19 vaccine. The germline V gene encodes CDR1 KGHSH and CDR2 LQKENI. Trimming left V 3 bases short and J 3 bases short, with 9 bases between. The CDR3 spans 14 residues. Sequenced by immunoSEQ multiplex PCR; TCRdb stores in-frame clones only, minus some. The profile covers fewer than 120,000 clones, with roughly 90% appearing a single time and 1.6% taken by the ten largest. The receptor comes from an adult in good health. The material sequenced was peripheral blood, taken on day 0 of AZD1222 vaccination. The chain couples TRBV18 to TRBJ2-1, with D possibly being TRBD1 (5 bases). As DNA, the CDR3 is TGTGCCAGCTCACCCCCAGGGAACTACAATGAGCAGTTCTTC. The encoded protein is CASSPPGNYNEQFF. The full variable domain, rest sourced from reference TRBV18 and TRBJ2-1, is NAGVMQNPRHLVRRRGQEARLRCSPMKGHSHVYWYRQLPEEGLKFMVYLQKENIIDESGMPKERFSAEFPKEGPSILRIQQVVRGDSAAYFCASSPPGNYNEQFFGPGTRLTVL.